The following is a TCR beta chain sequence with its context. Its antigen is unidentified. The germline V gene encodes CDR1 SGHVS and CDR2 FNYEAQ. The CDR3 consists of 16 residues. Trimming at V came to 1 base and at J to 8 bases, leaving 7 bases not matched to a gene. Sequencing was performed with immunoSEQ multiplex PCR; in TCRdb, only in-frame clones are kept and a portion is missing. Here the sample spans more than 50,000 clones, 87% being singletons. The data were obtained in a study of T cell responses to AZD1222 COVID-19 vaccine. Study results and caveats: Unmutated variant regions reportedly attract nearly half of all spike-specific TCRs. Regions 160-218 and 743-854 held dominance among vaccine-associated CD4 TCRs, which spanned spike. At study baseline, merely five or six AZD1222 recipients were seropositive.

V gene TRBV7-6 combines with J gene TRBJ1-4; 10 nucleotides agree with TRBD1. This receptor was identified in an adult in good health. Sequencing was performed on peripheral blood, taken on day 0 of AZD1222 vaccination. CDR3 nucleotides: TGTGCCAGCAGCTTAGGGACAGGGGGAGTCAGGGAAAAACTGTTTTTT. Translated: CASSLGTGGVREKLFF.